The T cell receptor (beta chain) described here comes from a study of T cells expressing NK-cell markers. Overall study context: Sorted CD3+CD56+NKG2C+, CD3+CD56+NKG2C- and CD3+CD56-NKG2C+ T-cell subsets were beta-chain profiled. Study results and limitations: A range of roughly 1.0-7.0% of CD8+ T cells consisted of dominant NKG2C+ clonotypes in about six donors. These same clonotypes (in several donors) also led the CD3+CD56-NKG2C+ fraction. Expanded NKG2C+ T cell clones had unclear HCMV specificity.

Reanalyzing the 5' RACE reads, TCRdb keeps one entry per CDR3 protein, without DNA. Its listing shows some 150,000 distinct CDR3 sequences. In the case of this clonotype: Its specificity is unknown.

The germline CDR1 and CDR2 sequences are SQVTM and ANQGSEA. The CDR3 loop spans 13 amino acids. The sequence derives from a man aged 18 to 35 in good health. The sequencing input was blood T cells: a sorted CD56 or NKG2C T cell subset, CD4+ or CD8+ T cells, or bulk PBMC T cells (not recorded which). The rearrangement links TRBV29-1 to TRBJ2-7; there is no DNA to check the TCRdb D call of TRBD1. The CDR3 sequence is CSVETDMAYEQYF.